This T cell receptor (beta chain) was captured in a study of cytomegalovirus exposure and HLA in healthy donors (dated by TCRdb to the late 2010s). Background on the whole study: An earlier analysis of 587 of the donors reported approximately 300 Gb of sequence data and roughly 120 million unique TCR beta sequences obtained from some 200 million T cells. Approximately 310 gigabases of sequencing data and around 87 million unique TCR sequences were included in an early release covering about 620 HLA-typed donors. Of the approximately 400 genotyped donors, over 70% fell in the genetic ancestry cluster associated with self-reported Caucasian donors. The study aimed to test whether cataloging public T cell receptors could reveal signatures of past pathogen exposure. The T cell repertoires of several hundred subjects were profiled by immunosequencing and related to cytomegalovirus serostatus. A separate validation cohort of 100 to 150 different subjects was used in addition to the 666-subject first cohort. To predict cytomegalovirus infection status, the study combined high-throughput TCR immunosequencing, statistical association of individual TCRs with disease status, and machine learning. In a later analysis, previously published TCR beta repertoires from about 640 donors were re-analyzed and high-resolution HLA genotyping was added so that TCR occurrence patterns could be studied. The later analysis used no new phenotypic data to find candidate immune exposures, relying instead on TCR beta sequences and their occurrence across donors. An earlier analysis of a few hundred of the donors applied high-throughput TCR beta sequencing to assess whether each TCR beta V gene segment acted as functional or pseudogenic. Donor age, sex, ethnicity and CMV serostatus were collected together with the repertoire data. Genome-wide SNP genotypes for about 55% of the roughly 670 donors were used in a later genetic analysis, which treated that subset as a discovery cohort. Every repertoire in the discovery cohort had been generated on one and the same sequencing platform. Both class I and class II loci were covered by HLA typing, at four-digit resolution. Typing coverage varied by locus: roughly 629-640 donors for A, B, C, DRB1 and DQB1; approximately 500 for DQA1; approximately 570 for DPA1; more than 450 for DPB1. Four to six DR-DQ haplotypes were handled as single units for association and clustering, since linkage in the cohort was strong. Among some 400 genotyped donors of the cohort, an average of about 220,000 unique TCR beta nucleotide sequences was sequenced per donor, of which about 19% were non-productive. What the study reported, not specific to this receptor: In vitro tests confirmed that a few of the cytomegalovirus-associated TCR beta chains recognize cytomegalovirus antigens. In a later analysis, the rate of TCR association differed among HLA loci, with DRB1 alleles having the most associated TCRs and HLA-C alleles having the fewest. Because counts were too low, around 18 rarely observed V segments, including chromosome 9 orphons, were left out of the earlier analysis of over 550 of the donors. Because some donors lacked HLA typing at each locus, the association tests relied only on the typed subset. A later analysis reported that several top co-occurrence clusters appeared linked to parvovirus B19, influenza, CMV and Epstein-Barr virus. In a later analysis, most CMV-associated TCR beta chains were found to appear HLA-restricted, with HLA associations seemingly driven largely by CMV exposure. Compared with equally common non-associated chains, HLA-associated TCR beta chains in a later analysis were more clonally expanded and had lower generation probabilities. Correlated functional status among segregating V segments might be attributable to linkage disequilibrium, but an unknown experimental factor could not be ruled out. Strong co-occurrence of HLA alleles, especially DR and DQ, made assigning TCR associations to individual alleles difficult. In a later analysis, around 17,000 TCR beta sequences were associated with specific HLA alleles at a false discovery rate of 0.05. An earlier analysis of approximately 530 of the donors showed that most TCR beta V segments appeared in productive rearrangements either about 87% or about 30% of the time, which broadly matched IMGT annotations. Compared with the roughly 670-donor mean, donors in an Asian-associated ancestry cluster had fewer N-insertions in productive TCRs, according to a later genetic analysis. The cohort was sequenced for TCR beta chains only, and without alpha or paired-chain data the features that could be detected were limited. The authors suggested that the approach could potentially be extended to other disease states and immunological phenotypes. Immune exposure information for the cohort was limited to CMV serostatus. A cluster of highly shared sequence variants was judged likely to be a technical artifact of the sequencing pipeline. In a later genetic analysis, a missense DCLRE1C variant was associated with V-gene and J-gene trimming of TCR beta chains, and the association was replicated in an independent cohort. A further reported finding was that TCR beta sequences accurately predicted the HLA-A and HLA-B alleles for most subjects in the first cohort. The study gave a list of more than 150 TCR beta chains associated with cytomegalovirus. The classifier was reported to diagnose cytomegalovirus status with high specificity and sensitivity in both the original cohort and the validation cohort. Because the 87-base-pair reads could not distinguish some IMGT-functional V segments, including TRBV6-2 and TRBV6-3, those segments were excluded. Across donors, most TCR sequences were observed very rarely, whereas some public TCRs were present in many individuals. Sequencing depth was assumed to be roughly uniform across donors in the presence/absence analyses, though that assumption may not hold.

The cohort was made up of roughly 670 healthy bone marrow donors. Cohort members were all nominally healthy when sampled, although unrecorded immune exposures were likely present. The donor was CMV seronegative and belonged to the group of 320 or so seronegative cohort members. A peripheral blood sample was provided by each donor, and peripheral blood mononuclear cells were used for TCR beta sequencing. Genomic DNA extraction from the blood cell samples was performed with the Qiagen DNeasy Blood Extraction Kit. Clipping removes 6 bases from V and 8 bases from J, with 7 as the unmatched junction base count. Per the germline V gene (reference sequence), MNHEY is the CDR1 and SMNVEV is the CDR2. The CDR3, from cysteine to phenylalanine, totals 14 residues. The kept DNA is CDR3 alone, 42 bases in frame from the first base. Library prep was done by the immunoSEQ multiplex PCR assay. For the multiplex PCR, a mixture combining 60 forward primers for TCR Vbeta segments and 13 reverse primers for TCR Jbeta segments was used. Amplification of the CDR3 region of rearranged TCR beta genes was performed with a multiplex PCR assay on genomic DNA. Amplified TCR beta libraries were sequenced as 87-base-pair reads on the Illumina HiSeq System. From the authors' description of their analysis: In a later analysis, roughly 80 million unique TCR beta chains were counted across the approximately 640 repertoires, and roughly 11 million of these chains were shared by at least two donors. A nearest-neighbor algorithm error-corrected the raw reads and collapsed the reads into unique sequences, merging closely related sequences to remove PCR and sequencing errors. CDR3 sequences were aligned to IMGT reference sequences to assign V, D and J gene segments. For a sequence to be retained, a match of at least six nucleotides was required to both a V gene segment and a J gene segment. A rearrangement counted as productive if the CDR3 had no stop codons and remained in frame with V and J, and every other rearrangement counted as non-productive. CDR3 was defined according to IMGT convention as the region running from the second conserved V-encoded cysteine to the conserved J-encoded phenylalanine. The earlier analysis of approximately 500 of the donors excluded sequences that lacked an unambiguous match to a single V gene segment. In an earlier analysis of 500 to 750 of the donors, V segments were called functional above 56.7% productive rearrangements and were called segregating when the between-donor standard deviation exceeded 5%. To diagnose cytomegalovirus status from the catalog of TCR beta chain sequences, a statistical classification framework was built. In a later analysis, TCR nucleotide sequences were compared against IMGT/GENE-DB human TR gene sequences so that V and J genes could be assigned. The TCRdist pipeline was used in a later analysis to assign CDR3 sequences and most-parsimonious VDJ recombination scenarios. A later analysis defined each TCR beta chain by its CDR3 amino acid sequence plus V-gene family, and excluded reads lacking a unique V-gene family. To address suspected cross-contamination and a sequencing artifact, a later analysis removed 592 highly shared, low-generation-probability nucleotide sequences. A later analysis calculated a clonal expansion index for each public chain from normalized within-repertoire ranks of inferred template counts. Generation probabilities in a later analysis came from a VDJ recombination model fitted to out-of-frame rearrangements, and those results were checked against IGoR. A later analysis scored TCR-TCR, TCR-HLA and TCR-CMV co-occurrence with hypergeometric tests, applying a repertoire-size bias correction to TCR pairs. In a later analysis, false discovery rates were estimated by permuting HLA or CMV assignments 20 times. In a later analysis, co-occurring TCRs were grouped using DBSCAN, with TCRdist sequence similarity added in when clustering inside HLA-allele-positive subsets. For co-occurrence clustering, repertoires with fewer than 30,000 or more than 120,000 public chains were excluded, along with roughly 5 repertoires with anomalous nucleotide sharing. Imported from immuneACCESS, the table was reduced by TCRdb to in-frame sequences with V and J called. These copies leave out some clones; in studies compared against another copy, an unresolved V gene accounts for under half, and the cause of the remainder is not known. The V and J calls and clone size were taken over from that table, and D and trimming were inferred from the DNA. This sample gives some 160,000 clones in total; around nine tenths of them show up just once. The ten largest clones represent about 2.1% of the sample.

About this clone itself: The specificity of this receptor is unknown. No base quality information exists; no much larger clone differs at one position.

The receptor's source is a woman younger than 35 in good health and CMV-seronegative. The rearranged segments are TRBV27 and TRBJ1-4, and 9 junction bases match TRBD1. The specimen sequenced was PBMCs. The CDR3 is CASRGGQGGEKLFF. DNA sequence: TGTGCCAGCAGGGGGGGACAGGGAGGCGAAAAACTGTTTTTT.